This TCR beta chain was retrieved from a study of cytomegalovirus exposure and HLA in healthy donors. Study results and caveats: The classifier reportedly diagnosed cytomegalovirus status with high specificity and sensitivity.

The method was immunoSEQ multiplex PCR; TCRdb's version includes in-frame clones alone and lacks a portion of them. This sample yields tens of thousands of clones, of which roughly 96% are seen a single time; 0.78% belongs to the top ten. For this clone: What it binds is not known.

V lost 1 base and J lost 5; bases outside the gene matches: 10. CDR1 and CDR2 (germline): SQVTM, ANQGSEA. CDR3 length equals 16 residues. The chain recombines TRBV29-1 with TRBJ2-3, with TRBD2 matching 9 bases. Sequenced: PBMCs. The TCR was taken from a man between 18 and 35 years old in good health and CMV-seronegative. The DNA of the CDR3 is TGCAGCGTTGAAGTGCTGAGGCGGGAGGGCCGAGATACGCAGTATTTT. The encoded protein is CSVEVLRREGRDTQYF.